These 10 T cell receptor beta chains were all obtained from the same sample, sequenced in a study of T cell responses to AZD1222 COVID-19 vaccine. Generated by immunoSEQ multiplex PCR, the TCRdb table keeps only in-frame clones and is missing some. The sample lists 150,000 to 180,000 clones, about nine tenths seen once, with 1.5% to 2% in the top ten. Here the sequenced sample was peripheral blood, taken on day 0 of AZD1222 vaccination. These receptors originate from an adult in good health.

V and J are TRBV19 and TRBJ2-1; D possibly uses TRBD1 or TRBD2 (5 bases each). This CDR3 spans 15 amino acids. Trimming shortened V by 0 bases and J by 9 bases, and 15 bases separated the two germline ends. Germline-derived CDR1 and CDR2 are LNHDA and SQIVND (reference sequence). The CDR3 region has the DNA TGTGCCAGTAGTATAGATTTTCTCGCGAGGGGTGAGCAGTTCTTC. Protein: CASSIDFLARGEQFF.

V usage is TRBV27 and J usage is TRBJ2-7, with TRBD2 matching over 7 bases. Germline CDR1 is MNHEY and CDR2 is SMNVEV (reference sequence). Trimming cost V 3 bases and J 3 bases; bases outside gene matches: 8. This CDR3 spans 15 amino acids. The DNA of the CDR3 is TGTGCCAGCAGTTTTGCGGGGGTCAGAATCTACGAGCAGTACTTC. The encoded protein is CASSFAGVRIYEQYF.

The chain employs TRBV5-1 and TRBJ2-7; the D gene is possibly TRBD1 (5 bases). The V end was cut by 4 bases, the J end by 4 bases, with 12 bases between. This CDR3 contains 13 residues. Per germline, CDR1 SGHRS and CDR2 YFSETQ. The CDR3 spells CASSLRTQYEQYF. The CDR3 DNA reads as TGCGCCAGCAGCCTCCGGACACAATACGAGCAGTACTTC.

The chain has TRBV29-1 and TRBJ2-5; D not certain. Trimming stripped 3 bases from V and 0 bases from J, with 8 bases between. From germline, CDR1 is SQVTM and CDR2 ANQGSEA. The CDR3 sequence is 13 residues long. The CDR3 DNA reads as TGCAGCGTTGAGACACAACACCAAGAGACCCAGTACTTC. Translated, it gives CSVETQHQETQYF.

The chain couples TRBV7-3 to TRBJ1-1; TRBD1 agrees at 9 bases. Germline loops: CDR1 SGHTA, CDR2 FQGTGA. The CDR3 runs 14 residues. V gave up 2 bases and J gave up 5 bases; unmatched junction bases: 3. The CDR3 DNA is TGTGCCAGCAGCTTATCGGGACAGGGTACTGAAGCTTTCTTT. Protein sequence: CASSLSGQGTEAFF. The full variable domain, completed using reference TRBV7-3 and TRBJ1-1, is GAGVSQTPSNKVTEKGKYVELRCDPISGHTALYWYRQSLGQGPEFLIYFQGTGAADDSGLPNDRFFAVRPEGSVSTLKIQRTERGDSAVYLCASSLSGQGTEAFFGQGTRLTVV.

The chain is built from TRBV15 and TRBJ1-2; 7 bases are a match to TRBD1. Germline V gene data show CDR1 as LNHNV and CDR2 as YYDKDF (reference sequence). The CDR3 loop spans 15 amino acids. The trim removed 1 base at V and 8 bases at J, leaving 10 bases unmatched. Here the CDR3 reads CATSRGTGPLRGYTF. In nucleotides, the CDR3 is TGTGCCACCAGCAGAGGGACAGGTCCCTTGAGGGGCTACACCTTC.

V is TRBV4-1 and J is TRBJ2-7; D is possibly TRBD2 (5 bases). The germline gives CDR1 MGHRA, CDR2 YSYEKL. V was pared by 0 bases and J by 2 bases, with 14 bases between. The CDR3 runs 16 residues. This chain's CDR3 is CASSQDDQRRTYEQYF. The CDR3, as DNA: TGCGCCAGCAGCCAAGATGACCAGCGGAGAACCTACGAGCAGTACTTC.

This clone was recorded only once. This rearrangement joins TRBV5-6 to TRBJ1-2, with unresolved D. The CDR3 covers 13 residues. V lost 2 bases to trimming and J lost 2 bases, with 7 bases between them. Germline assignment: CDR1 SGHDT and CDR2 YYEEEE. In DNA, the CDR3 is TGTGCCAGCAGCTTATCCGAAAACTATGGCTACACCTTC. It codes for CASSLSENYGYTF. The whole variable domain, filled in from reference TRBV5-6 and TRBJ1-2, reads DAGVTQSPTHLIKTRGQQVTLRCSPKSGHDTVSWYQQALGQGPQFIFQYYEEEERQRGNFPDRFSGHQFPNYSSELNVNALLLGDSALYLCASSLSENYGYTFGSGTRLTVV.

The chain joins TRBV27 to TRBJ2-1; TRBD2 matches 8 bases. The CDR3 loop spans 16 amino acids. V lost 5 bases, J lost 4 bases, and 10 bases stayed unmatched. Germline CDR1 reads MNHEY; CDR2 reads SMNVEV (reference sequence). The CDR3 loop is CASSLITAGAYNEQFF. CDR3 coding DNA: TGTGCCAGCAGTCTCATCACAGCGGGAGCTTACAATGAGCAGTTCTTC.

This chain connects TRBV7-2 to TRBJ2-7, with 14 positions matching TRBD2. Germline trimming cut 0 bases from V and 2 bases from J; bases unmatched to any gene: 3. Germline assignment: CDR1 SGHTA and CDR2 FQGNSA. The CDR3 totals 17 residues. The DNA for the CDR3 is TGTGCCAGCAGCTTAGCGCTGACTAGCGGGAGGGCCTACGAGCAGTACTTC. As protein: CASSLALTSGRAYEQYF.